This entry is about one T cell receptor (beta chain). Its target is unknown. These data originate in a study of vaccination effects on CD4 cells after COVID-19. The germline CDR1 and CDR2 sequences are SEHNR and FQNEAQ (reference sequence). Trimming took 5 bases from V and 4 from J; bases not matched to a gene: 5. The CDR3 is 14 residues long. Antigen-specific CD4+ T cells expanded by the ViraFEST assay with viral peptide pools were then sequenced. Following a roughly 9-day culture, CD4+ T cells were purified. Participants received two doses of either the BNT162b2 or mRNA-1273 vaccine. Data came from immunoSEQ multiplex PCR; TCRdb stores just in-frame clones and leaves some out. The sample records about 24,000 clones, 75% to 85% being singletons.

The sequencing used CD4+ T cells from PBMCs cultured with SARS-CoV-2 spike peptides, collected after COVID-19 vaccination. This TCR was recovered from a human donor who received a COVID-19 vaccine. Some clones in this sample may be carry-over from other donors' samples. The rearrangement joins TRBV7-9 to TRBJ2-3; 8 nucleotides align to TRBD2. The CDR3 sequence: CASSPGRGADTQYF. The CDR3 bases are TGTGCCAGCAGCCCCGGGAGGGGGGCAGATACGCAGTATTTT.